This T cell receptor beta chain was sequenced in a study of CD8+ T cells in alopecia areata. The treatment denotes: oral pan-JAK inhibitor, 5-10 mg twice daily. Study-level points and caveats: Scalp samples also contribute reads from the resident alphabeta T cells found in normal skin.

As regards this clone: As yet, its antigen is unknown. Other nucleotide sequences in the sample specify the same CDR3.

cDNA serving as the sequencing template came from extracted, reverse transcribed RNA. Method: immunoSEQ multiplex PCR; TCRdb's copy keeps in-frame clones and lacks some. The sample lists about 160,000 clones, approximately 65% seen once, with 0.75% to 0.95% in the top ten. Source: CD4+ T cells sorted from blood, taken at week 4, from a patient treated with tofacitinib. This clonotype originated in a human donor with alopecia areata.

In DNA, the CDR3 is TGTGCCAGCAGCGTAGGACAGAGCTCCTACGAGCAGTACTTC. This sequence encodes CASSVGQSSYEQYF. J is TRBJ2-7 and V is TRBV9, with D possibly TRBD1 on 5 matching bases. Germline V gives CDR1 SGDLS, CDR2 YYNGEE. This CDR3 has 14 amino acids. Trimming took off 0 bases at V and 0 bases at J, with 7 bases between the two ends.